The next 18 T cell receptor beta chains were all read from a single sample in a study of blood T cell repertoires in COVID-19. Clones were sequenced by immunoSEQ multiplex PCR, and TCRdb holds only the in-frame ones, with some missing. The profile covers more than 85,000 clones, with 86% appearing a single time and less than 3.5% taken by the ten largest. Sequenced: PBMCs or T cells enriched from blood (not recorded which). Source of these receptors: a woman between 50 and 59 years old who had recovered from COVID-19.

This clone showed up just once. The rearrangement links TRBV24-1 to TRBJ2-6; 11 positions match TRBD1. The length of the CDR3 is 18 residues. The V gene end was trimmed by 3 bases and the J gene end by 1 base; junction bases not matched to a gene: 4. In germline, CDR1 is KGHDR, CDR2 SFDVKD. The CDR3 nucleotides are TGTGCCACCAGTGATACCGGACAGGGGGCTTCTGGGGCCAACGTCCTGACTTTC. Its translation is CATSDTGQGASGANVLTF.

This clone appeared once. The CDR3 protein is CASSHWSDTGELFF. The CDR3 DNA reads TGTGCCAGCAGTCATTGGTCAGACACCGGGGAGCTGTTTTTT. The V gene is TRBV6-4, the J gene TRBJ2-2; D not certain. The V end was cut by 5 bases, the J end by 3 bases, with 10 bases between. The germline V gene has CDR1 MRHNA and CDR2 SNTAGT. The CDR3 is made up of 14 amino acids.

The chain joins TRBV28 to TRBJ1-1, with 7 bases that match TRBD1. V lost 5 bases to trimming and J lost 6 bases; unmatched junction nucleotides: 12. This CDR3 is built from 15 residues. From germline, CDR1 is MDHEN and CDR2 SYDVKM. Written as DNA, the CDR3 is TGTGCCAGCAGTCCCCTCTTAGGGGGCGCCGCTGAAGCTTTCTTT. As protein: CASSPLLGGAAEAFF.

CDR3 bases: TGTGCCAGCAGCTTACGACAGCTAATACCATACTCTGGAAACACCATATATTTT. Amino acid sequence: CASSLRQLIPYSGNTIYF. The chain links TRBV7-8 to TRBJ1-3; D may be TRBD1 (5 bases). Germline-derived CDR1 and CDR2 are SGHVS and FQNEAQ. The CDR3 extends over 18 amino acids. Trimming removed 2 bases at V and 0 bases at J, with 17 bases between.

In its sample, this clone was seen once. The chain carries TRBV30 and TRBJ2-2, with 11 positions matching TRBD2. The CDR3 has 16 residues. Germline assignment: CDR1 GTSNPN and CDR2 SVGIG (reference sequence). J lost 3 bases, V lost 2 bases, and 5 bases had no gene match. CDR3 protein: CAWSSTSGSYTGELFF. The CDR3 DNA follows: TGTGCCTGGAGTTCTACTAGCGGGAGTTACACCGGGGAGCTGTTTTTT.

This clone came up a few times. The J gene is TRBJ2-1, the V gene TRBV25-1, with D unclear. V was clipped by 3 bases and J by 4 bases, with 4 bases between them. Germline CDR1 MGHDK, CDR2 SYGVNS. There are 12 residues in the CDR3. DNA of the CDR3: TGTGCCAGCAGTGACCCATACAATGAGCAGTTCTTC. It translates to CASSDPYNEQFF.

This rearrangement joins TRBV5-1 to TRBJ2-3; 11 nucleotides match TRBD2. J was trimmed by 6 bases and V by 4 bases; bases with no gene match: 16. The CDR3 is 18 amino acids. Per germline, CDR1 SGHRS and CDR2 YFSETQ. The CDR3 is CASSLFPLLAGASDTQYF. Written as DNA, the CDR3 is TGCGCCAGCAGCCTCTTCCCCTTACTAGCGGGAGCTTCGGATACGCAGTATTTT.

The chain carries TRBV10-3 and TRBJ1-3; D call uncertain. Trimming cost V 10 bases and J 1 base, with 17 bases left between them. CDR1 and CDR2 (germline): ENHRY, SYGVKD. The CDR3 spans 15 residues. Here the CDR3 DNA reads TGTGCCACCCATACCCGCGAATTTTCTGGAAACACCATATATTTT. Amino acids: CATHTREFSGNTIYF.

This chain connects TRBV20-1 to TRBJ1-2, with D possibly TRBD1 on 5 matching bases. The CDR3 runs 15 residues. The germline V and J ends were trimmed by 3 bases and 8 bases, with 22 bases remaining between them. Germline V gene lookup returns CDR1 DFQATT and CDR2 SNEGSKA (reference sequence). The CDR3 reads CSASHRTGFGKGYTF. Written as DNA, the CDR3 is TGCAGTGCTAGTCACAGAACAGGATTCGGTAAAGGCTACACCTTC.

The chain uses TRBV12-3 or TRBV12-4 and TRBJ1-1; D may be TRBD1 (5 bases). The CDR3 contains 12 residues. Trimming removed 6 bases at V and 3 bases at J, with 8 bases between. DNA for the CDR3: TGTGCCAGCAGCCCCAGGGACACTGAAGCTTTCTTT. It translates to CASSPRDTEAFF.

This chain uses TRBV5-1 with TRBJ1-2; 8 positions match TRBD1. There are 14 residues in the CDR3. With V trimmed by 3 bases and J by 6 bases, 7 bases remained unmatched. The germline gives CDR1 SGHRS, CDR2 YFSETQ. CDR3 region: CASSYWDRTDGYTF. CDR3 nucleotides: TGCGCCAGCAGCTACTGGGACAGGACCGATGGCTACACCTTC.

This clone occurred a few times. V usage is TRBV9 and J usage is TRBJ2-1; 9 bases agree with TRBD2. CDR3 length: 18 amino acids. Trimming at V came to 0 bases and at J to 0 bases, leaving 7 bases not matched to a gene. Germline values: CDR1 SGDLS, CDR2 YYNGEE. The CDR3 spells CASSVGLAGTSSYNEQFF. In DNA form, the CDR3 reads TGTGCCAGCAGCGTAGGGCTAGCGGGGACAAGCTCCTACAATGAGCAGTTCTTC. Looking up the rest from reference TRBV9 and TRBJ2-1 gives the full variable domain: DSGVTQTPKHLITATGQRVTLRCSPRSGDLSVYWYQQSLDQGLQFLIQYYNGEERAKGNILERFSAQQFPDLHSELNLSSLELGDSALYFCASSVGLAGTSSYNEQFFGPGTRLTVL.

A remark on this clone: An end of the junction does not agree with germline; a read error may underlie this. The rearrangement links TRBV3-1 (or the pseudogene TRBV3-2) to TRBJ2-7, with a tentative D call TRBD1 (6 bases). This CDR3 spans 13 amino acids. Germline CDR1 is LGHDT and CDR2 is YNNKEL (reference sequence). CDR3 protein: CASSHQTGQFLIF. In nucleotides, the CDR3 is TGTGCCAGCAGCCATCAGACCGGACAGTTTTTAATCTTC.

The chain links TRBV24-1 to TRBJ2-1; TRBD1 matches at 9 bases. Trimming took 5 bases from V and 6 from J; bases not matched to a gene: 4. In germline, CDR1 is KGHDR, CDR2 SFDVKD. This CDR3 has 14 amino acids. The CDR3 loop is CATSGGQGVNEQFF. DNA for the CDR3: TGTGCCACCAGTGGGGGACAGGGAGTCAATGAGCAGTTCTTC.

The CDR3 bases are TGTGCCAGTAGAGTGGGTAGCGGGGGCGCAGAGACCCAGTACTTC. Translating gives CASRVGSGGAETQYF. The chain is built from TRBV27 and TRBJ2-5; 9 bases fit TRBD2. CDR1 and CDR2 from the germline V gene are MNHEY and SMNVEV (reference sequence). V was clipped by 9 bases and J by 4 bases; unmatched bases: 12. This CDR3 is built from 15 residues.

The chain uses TRBV27 and TRBJ1-1; D possibly corresponds to TRBD1 (6 bases). CDR1 and CDR2 from the germline V gene are MNHEY and SMNVEV (reference sequence). V gave up 7 bases and J gave up 4 bases, with 16 bases separating them. The CDR3 is made up of 14 amino acids. The CDR3, as DNA: TGTGCCAGCACAAGGTTAGGGGGACCCACTGAAGCTTTCTTT. It yields the protein CASTRLGGPTEAFF.

The chain has TRBV5-1 and TRBJ2-3; 9 bases fit TRBD2. The junction had 8 bases not matched to a gene; V was cut back by 3 bases and J by 0 bases. CDR1 SGHRS and CDR2 YFSETQ come from the germline V gene. This CDR3 spans 17 amino acids. The CDR3 sequence is CASSYAGGLPSTDTQYF. In DNA form, the CDR3 reads TGCGCCAGCAGCTACGCGGGGGGGCTACCTAGCACAGATACGCAGTATTTT.

In the case of this clone: The sample holds other DNA sequences that translate to the same CDR3. The chain uses TRBV5-1 and TRBJ2-5, with D possibly matching TRBD1 (5 bases). The CDR3 loop spans 12 amino acids. The germline V and J ends were trimmed by 3 bases and 5 bases, with 8 bases remaining between them. Germline V gene sequence: CDR1 SGHRS, CDR2 YFSETQ. The CDR3 nucleotides read TGCGCCAGCAGCTCTTCAGGGGAGACCCAGTACTTC. It translates to CASSSSGETQYF.